Shown below are 27 T cell receptor beta chains from a single sample sequenced in a study of blood T cells in healthy people across ages. Through a sample-barcoded 5' primer and a J-beta primer mix, a second PCR was run for roughly 7 to 12 cycles. Using its own MiXCR run on the 5' RACE reads, TCRdb lists one record per CDR3 protein. Altogether approximately 790,000 distinct CDR3 sequences are present, 60% to 80% being singletons, with the ten largest covering about a quarter. Material for sequencing was blood. These receptors all come from a man under 40 in good health.

The chain recombines TRBV6-1 with TRBJ2-2; D is perhaps TRBD2 (5 bases). In germline, CDR1 is MNHNS, CDR2 SASEGT. The CDR3 totals 14 residues. Trimming shortened V by 3 bases and J by 12 bases, and 17 bases separated the two germline ends. The CDR3 DNA is TGTGCCAGCAGTGATACGGCAGAGGGCCGGCAGCTGTTTTTT. It specifies CASSDTAEGRQLFF.

The chain employs TRBV5-1 and TRBJ2-1, with D unresolved. The V gene's germline CDR1 is SGHRS and CDR2 YFSETQ. CDR3 length equals 14 residues. V was pared by 0 bases and J by 5 bases, with 9 bases between. The CDR3 nucleotides read TGCGCCAGCAGCTTGGTAGCCGAGAACAATGAGCAGTTCTTC. This codes for CASSLVAENNEQFF. Drawing the rest from reference TRBV5-1 and TRBJ2-1, the complete variable domain is KAGVTQTPRYLIKTRGQQVTLSCSPISGHRSVSWYQQTPGQGLQFLFEYFSETQRNKGNFPGRFSGRQFSNSRSEMNVSTLELGDSALYLCASSLVAENNEQFFGPGTRLTVL.

V and J are TRBV10-3 and TRBJ2-3; D gene uncertain. The V gene lost 3 bases and the J gene lost 6 bases, with 7 bases spanning the gap. The CDR3 spans 12 residues. Per germline, CDR1 ENHRY and CDR2 SYGVKD. The DNA for the CDR3 is TGTGCCATCAGTGAACCCCGGGATACGCAGTATTTT. Protein product: CAISEPRDTQYF.

This clonotype was counted a few times. The chain has TRBV29-1 and TRBJ2-3, with D possibly TRBD2 on 5 matching bases. With 1 base removed from V and 3 bases from J, the gap between germline ends came to 5 bases. The V gene's germline CDR1 is SQVTM and CDR2 ANQGSEA. The CDR3 has 12 amino acids. This chain's CDR3 is CSVEAGTDTQYF. The CDR3 coding sequence is TGCAGCGTTGAAGCGGGAACAGATACGCAGTATTTT.

V gene TRBV28 combines with J gene TRBJ2-7; 7 bases are a match to TRBD1. The V and J ends lost 6 bases and 0 bases, in that order; junction bases with no gene match: 8. This CDR3 comprises 15 residues. The V gene's germline CDR1 is MDHEN and CDR2 SYDVKM. Here the CDR3 reads CASSKATGYSYEQYF. In DNA form, the CDR3 reads TGTGCCAGCAGCAAAGCGACAGGGTACTCCTACGAGCAGTACTTC.

This clonotype was recorded only once. V is TRBV7-2 and J is TRBJ2-4; TRBD2 is a possible D gene (5 bases). The DNA end lines up better with TRBJ2-7; the J call may be wrong. This CDR3 has 15 residues. Germline-derived CDR1 and CDR2 are SGHTA and FQGNSA. The CDR3: CASSLSSAGTYEQYF. CDR3 coding DNA: TGTGCCAGCAGCTTAAGTAGCGCAGGAACCTACGAGCAGTACTTC.

The CDR3 coding sequence is TGCGCCAGCAGCCAGTACGGGACGGCGGGCTCGGAGCAGTTCTTC. Amino acid sequence: CASSQYGTAGSEQFF. The chain combines TRBV4-3 with TRBJ2-1; D possibly matches TRBD1 or TRBD2 (5 bases each). Germline V gene data show CDR1 as LGHNA and CDR2 as YSLEER. V lost 3 bases and J 10 bases, leaving 19 bases between the germline ends. The CDR3 has 15 amino acids.

This clonotype was found a few times. The V gene is TRBV28, the J gene TRBJ2-1; possibly TRBD1 for D (7 bases). Germline CDR1 reads MDHEN; CDR2 reads SYDVKM. V shed 7 bases and J shed 2 bases, with 9 bases lying between them. This CDR3 spans 13 amino acids. The CDR3 coding sequence is TGTGCCAGCACCAGGGGGGCCTACAATGAGCAGTTCTTC. Its protein is CASTRGAYNEQFF.

This chain connects TRBV20-1 to TRBJ2-7; 9 nucleotides line up with TRBD1. Per the germline V gene, CDR1 is DFQATT and CDR2 is SNEGSKA (reference sequence). CDR3 length equals 16 residues. The V gene end was trimmed by 0 bases and the J gene end by 4 bases; junction bases not matched to a gene: 10. CDR3 bases: TGCAGTGCTAGAGATCGGAGGACAGGGGCCACATACGAGCAGTACTTC. Translated: CSARDRRTGATYEQYF.

This clonotype is a singleton in its sample. The junction does not match germline at one end; this may be a read error. The genes are TRBV7-2 and TRBJ2-7; the match to TRBD2 covers 8 bases. CDR3 length: 14 residues. Germline V CDR1 and CDR2: SGHTA, FQGNSA. The CDR3 reads CASSSGTSGAERYF. CDR3 bases: TGTGCCAGCAGCTCCGGCACTAGCGGCGCGGAGCGGTACTTC.

CDR3 amino acids: CASSELGRRTSGYTF. The CDR3 DNA sequence: TGTGCCAGCAGTGAATTGGGGCGCAGGACGTCTGGCTACACCTTC. The chain carries TRBV25-1 and TRBJ1-2; perhaps TRBD1 as D (5 bases). There are 15 residues in the CDR3. V dropped 1 base and J dropped 7 bases, with 16 bases sitting between them. Germline loops: CDR1 MGHDK, CDR2 SYGVNS.

This clonotype was counted a single time. The J gene is TRBJ1-6, the V gene TRBV3-1; D gene unclear. This CDR3 is 16 amino acids long. With 4 bases removed from V and 4 bases from J, the gap between germline ends came to 14 bases. Germline V gene lookup returns CDR1 LGHDT and CDR2 YNNKEL (reference sequence). CDR3 nucleotides: TGTGCCAGCAGCCTCCGGCCCATTTCTTATAATTCACCCCTCCACTTT. This translates into CASSLRPISYNSPLHF. Together with reference TRBV3-1 and TRBJ1-6, the CDR3 gives the full variable domain: DTAVSQTPKYLVTQMGNDKSIKCEQNLGHDTMYWYKQDSKKFLKIMFSYNNKELIINETVPNRFSPKSPDKAHLNLHINSLELGDSAVYFCASSLRPISYNSPLHFGNGTRLTVT.

As for this clonotype: The junction departs from germline at one end; a sequencing error may be responsible. This sequence joins TRBV7-3 and TRBJ2-1, with 10 positions matching TRBD1. The CDR3 runs to 18 residues. From germline, CDR1 is SGHTA and CDR2 FQGTGA. The CDR3 coding sequence is TGTGCCAGCAGCCTAACAGGGGACAGGGGACGCAATGACAATGAGCAGTTCTTC. This gives the protein CASSLTGDRGRNDNEQFF.

This clonotype was seen more than once but under ten times. This chain joins TRBV12-3 or TRBV12-4 and TRBJ2-1; no clear D. This CDR3 spans 14 amino acids. Deletions cut 5 bases from V and 8 bases from J, with 16 bases between. The CDR3 region is CASSPPGLPHEQFF. The CDR3 nucleotides read TGTGCCAGCAGTCCCCCCGGGTTACCCCATGAGCAGTTCTTC.

CDR3 DNA sequence: TGTGCCAGCAGCCAAAGAGTCTCCGATTCACCCCTCCACTTT. Its protein is CASSQRVSDSPLHF. The rearrangement links TRBV3-1 to TRBJ1-6; D gene unclear. V lost 2 bases and J 8 bases, leaving 10 bases between the germline ends. From germline, CDR1 is LGHDT and CDR2 YNNKEL (reference sequence). The CDR3 runs 14 residues.

The chain couples TRBV29-1 to TRBJ2-7; D could derive from TRBD1 or TRBD2 (5 bases each). This CDR3 has 14 residues. With 6 bases removed from V and 4 bases from J, the gap between germline ends came to 19 bases. Per the germline V gene, CDR1 is SQVTM and CDR2 is ANQGSEA. DNA for the CDR3: TGCAGCGTACCGCGGGCAGGGAGTTCGTACGAGCAGTACTTC. This encodes CSVPRAGSSYEQYF.

This clonotype occurred once. The V call is TRBV9, the J call TRBJ1-1; possibly TRBD1 for D (6 bases). Deletions cut 3 bases from V and 0 bases from J, with 15 bases between. This CDR3 is built from 16 residues. Germline values: CDR1 SGDLS, CDR2 YYNGEE. The CDR3 region is CASSARKQGLNTEAFF. CDR3 nucleotide sequence: TGTGCCAGCAGCGCCAGAAAACAGGGCCTGAACACTGAAGCTTTCTTT.

This chain joins TRBV4-3 and TRBJ2-7; D unclear. The DNA matches TRBJ2-5 better at its end, which makes the J call doubtful. Per the germline V gene, CDR1 is LGHNA and CDR2 is YSLEER. The CDR3 is made up of 15 amino acids. CDR3 residues: CASSQEVGGRETQYF. In nucleotides, the CDR3 is TGCGCCAGCAGCCAAGAAGTGGGCGGTCGGGAGACCCAGTACTTC.

The DNA of the CDR3 is TGTGCCAGCAGTCCCCCTTTGGGCCAAGAGACCCAGTACTTC. Its translation: CASSPPLGQETQYF. This chain links TRBV2 with TRBJ2-5, with D uncertain. Germline V gene data show CDR1 as SNHLY and CDR2 as FYNNEI. This CDR3 region has 14 residues. The V and J ends lost 5 bases and 1 base respectively, with 11 bases between them.

The chain employs TRBV5-1 and TRBJ1-6; possibly TRBD1 for D (6 bases). The ends were cut back, 4 bases at V and 8 bases at J, with 22 bases in the middle. CDR3 length equals 17 residues. Germline-derived CDR1 and CDR2 are SGHRS and YFSETQ. The CDR3 region is CASSGSTLPTGYSPLHF. CDR3 coding DNA: TGCGCCAGCAGCGGCTCGACACTGCCGACAGGCTATTCACCCCTCCACTTT.

This clonotype appeared a few times. V and J are TRBV25-1 and TRBJ2-5; D remains ambiguous. Germline values: CDR1 MGHDK, CDR2 SYGVNS. This CDR3 spans 16 amino acids. Trimming stripped 2 bases from V and 5 bases from J, with 18 bases between. The CDR3 is CASSEIKELPWETQYF. Here the CDR3 DNA reads TGTGCCAGCAGTGAAATTAAGGAACTCCCTTGGGAGACCCAGTACTTC.

This clonotype came up once. V usage is TRBV7-2 and J usage is TRBJ1-1; 11 bases map to TRBD1. Unmatched junction bases numbered 6, after V lost 4 bases and J lost 5 bases. CDR1 SGHTA and CDR2 FQGNSA come from the germline V gene. This CDR3 is 15 amino acids long. The CDR3 loop reads CASSSTGQGATEAFF. Here the CDR3 DNA reads TGTGCCAGCAGCTCGACCGGACAGGGGGCGACTGAAGCTTTCTTT.

The gene calls are TRBV13 and TRBJ2-5; TRBD2 agrees at 10 bases. Germline V gives CDR1 PRHDT, CDR2 FYEKMQ (reference sequence). The CDR3 contains 15 residues. The V segment lost 3 bases and the J segment 5 bases; nucleotides outside the gene matches: 6. This CDR3 is CASSLLAGDAETQYF. CDR3 in DNA: TGTGCCAGCAGCTTGCTAGCGGGGGATGCGGAGACCCAGTACTTC.

This clonotype was counted only a few times. The V gene is TRBV11-2, the J gene TRBJ1-2; a weak D match, TRBD1 (5 bases). Germline values: CDR1 SGHAT, CDR2 FQNNGV. V lost 5 bases and J lost 8, with 21 bases in between. The CDR3 sequence is 15 residues long. CDR3 bases: TGTGCCAGCAGCCCAACCGGGGCAGCATCCGGAGGCTACACCTTC. Its protein product is CASSPTGAASGGYTF.

There are a few counts of this clonotype. One end of the junction varies from germline; a read error may be responsible. The J gene is TRBJ2-5, the V gene TRBV6-6, with 7 bases fitting TRBD1. The CDR3 loop spans 17 amino acids. Germline CDR1 is MNHNY and CDR2 is SVGAGI (reference sequence). CDR3 loop: CAGSNGSGDRDQETQYF. The CDR3 DNA follows: TGTGCCGGCAGCAACGGGTCCGGCGACAGGGACCAAGAGACCCAGTACTTC.

V is TRBV10-3 and J is TRBJ2-5; D remains unclear. The CDR3 runs 12 residues. Looked up from germline, CDR1 is ENHRY and CDR2 is SYGVKD. V was pared by 2 bases and J by 2 bases, with 3 bases between. CDR3 protein: CAISEEQETQYF. In nucleotides, the CDR3 is TGTGCCATCAGTGAGGAGCAAGAGACCCAGTACTTC.

The chain employs TRBV28 and TRBJ1-6, with 10 bases that match TRBD1. V was pared by 4 bases and J by 5 bases, with 5 bases of the junction left unmatched. Germline CDR1 and CDR2: MDHEN and SYDVKM. The CDR3 has 16 amino acids. As DNA, the CDR3 is TGTGCCAGCAGTTCCGACAGGGGGCAGGATAATTCACCCCTCCACTTT. Protein product: CASSSDRGQDNSPLHF.